This TCR beta chain is from a study of blood T cell repertoires in COVID-19. As for the study in general: COVID-19 samples from acute and convalescent phases originated in the United States, Italy and Spain.

In the source study's methods: Reference gene primer amplification gave nucleated cell count estimates. Produced via immunoSEQ multiplex PCR; TCRdb's table is partial and in-frame only. From that table come the V and J calls and clone size; the DNA was used to work out D and trimming. The sample yields about 260,000 clones, around 80% seen once. Recruitment covered about two dozen US areas and drew participants whose ages spanned about 18 to 90 years. Allocation to cohorts depended on clinical history reported by the participants. Trimming took off 0 bases at V and 7 bases at J, with 19 bases between the two ends. Germline V gene sequence: CDR1 SGDLS, CDR2 YYNGEE. This CDR3 is 17 amino acids long.

This receptor was taken from a man aged 25 to 40 with acute COVID-19. V is TRBV9 and J is TRBJ1-4; D possibly corresponds to TRBD1 (5 bases). Sequenced: PBMCs or T cells enriched from blood (not recorded which). The CDR3 protein is CASSVGRDGGRAEKLFF. The CDR3, as DNA: TGTGCCAGCAGCGTAGGGAGGGACGGGGGACGGGCTGAAAAACTGTTTTTT.